A selection of T cell receptor beta chains follows, all from one sample in a study of early T cells in non-severe SARS-CoV-2 infection. One entry per CDR3 protein results from TCRdb running MiXCR on the 5' RACE reads. The sample holds around 60,000 distinct CDR3 sequences; 20% are singletons and the top ten take approximately 16%. The sequences come from whole blood, collected at baseline. The receptor source for this set is an adult who was a healthcare worker with PCR-confirmed SARS-CoV-2 infection or an uninfected control (not recorded which). The CDR3 runs from the conserved cysteine through the conserved F or W. Fields, in order: clone size, D gene, V gene, J gene, CDR3 DNA, CDR3 protein. A D gene is named only where the DNA matches it firmly. The size of a clone is reported for some rows only, either as once, few or many, or as a class for expanded clones.

clone size: many; D gene: -; V gene: TRBV5-1; J gene: TRBJ2-6; CDR3 DNA: TGCGCCAGCAGCCCCACCGGGACACCAAGCACCTCTGGGGCCAACGTCCTGACTTTC; CDR3 protein: CASSPTGTPSTSGANVLTF
clone size: -; D gene: TRBD1; V gene: TRBV20-1; J gene: TRBJ1-2; CDR3 DNA: TGCAGTGCTCCCCGAAGGGGGACAGGGTCCTATGGCTACACCTTC; CDR3 protein: CSAPRRGTGSYGYTF
clone size: few; D gene: TRBD2; V gene: TRBV18; J gene: TRBJ2-6; CDR3 DNA: TGTGCCAGCTCACCCCGGGAGGGTGACAAGGTCAACGTCCTGACTTTC; CDR3 protein: CASSPREGDKVNVLTF
clone size: -; D gene: TRBD2; V gene: TRBV12-3/TRBV12-4; J gene: TRBJ2-3; CDR3 DNA: TGTGCCAGCAGTCGTGGGACTAGCGGGGGGTCAGATACGCAGTATTTT; CDR3 protein: CASSRGTSGGSDTQYF
clone size: -; D gene: -; V gene: TRBV12-3/TRBV12-4; J gene: TRBJ1-5; CDR3 DNA: TGTGCCAGCAGTCCGGGACCCTATAGCAATCAGCCCCAGCATTTT; CDR3 protein: CASSPGPYSNQPQHF
clone size: few; D gene: -; V gene: TRBV29-1; J gene: TRBJ2-1; CDR3 DNA: TGCAGCGTGAAGACAGCTGAGCAGTTCTTC; CDR3 protein: CSVKTAEQFF
clone size: -; D gene: -; V gene: TRBV3-1; J gene: TRBJ1-1; CDR3 DNA: TGTGCCAGCAGCCATGGGGCCAGCAACACTGAAGCTTTCTTT; CDR3 protein: CASSHGASNTEAFF
clone size: -; D gene: -; V gene: TRBV12-3/TRBV12-4; J gene: TRBJ1-5; CDR3 DNA: TGTGCCAGCAGTCCTCCAAATCAGCCCCAGCATTTT; CDR3 protein: CASSPPNQPQHF
clone size: few; D gene: -; V gene: TRBV14; J gene: TRBJ2-7; CDR3 DNA: TGTGCCAGCAGCCAACGACAGTACGAGCAGTACTTC; CDR3 protein: CASSQRQYEQYF
clone size: many; D gene: TRBD1; V gene: TRBV5-1; J gene: TRBJ2-7; CDR3 DNA: TGCGCCAGCAGCCCGAGGGACAGGGGGCCCTACGAGCAGTACTTC; CDR3 protein: CASSPRDRGPYEQYF
clone size: few; D gene: -; V gene: TRBV12-3/TRBV12-4; J gene: TRBJ2-1; CDR3 DNA: TGTGCCAGCAGTGCGACTAGTCCCCTGACTACTGAGCAGTTCTTC; CDR3 protein: CASSATSPLTTEQFF
clone size: -; D gene: -; V gene: TRBV7-8; J gene: TRBJ2-1; CDR3 DNA: TGTGCCAGCAGCTTAGTCCCGGACAATGAGCAGTTCTTC; CDR3 protein: CASSLVPDNEQFF
clone size: few; D gene: TRBD1; V gene: TRBV30; J gene: TRBJ1-5; CDR3 DNA: TGTGCCTGGAGTGTACAGGGGAACCAGCCCCAGCATTTT; CDR3 protein: CAWSVQGNQPQHF
clone size: few; D gene: -; V gene: TRBV6-6; J gene: TRBJ1-1; CDR3 DNA: TGTGCCAGCAGTACAGGGTACACTGAAGCTTTCTTT; CDR3 protein: CASSTGYTEAFF
clone size: few; D gene: TRBD1; V gene: TRBV7-9; J gene: TRBJ2-3; CDR3 DNA: TGTGCCAGCAGCTTAGCGGGGACAGTGACAGATACGCAGTATTTT; CDR3 protein: CASSLAGTVTDTQYF
clone size: few; D gene: -; V gene: TRBV14; J gene: TRBJ2-1; CDR3 DNA: TGTGCCAGCAGCCAACAAGTGGGCAATGAGCAGTTCTTC; CDR3 protein: CASSQQVGNEQFF
clone size: -; D gene: TRBD2; V gene: TRBV30; J gene: TRBJ2-1; CDR3 DNA: TGTGCGGTAAACCAGCGGGGGGGAAACGAGCAGTTCTTC; CDR3 protein: CAVNQRGGNEQFF
clone size: -; D gene: -; V gene: TRBV7-9; J gene: TRBJ1-1; CDR3 DNA: TGTGCCAGCAGCGTGGACAGCCACACTGAAGCTTTCTTT; CDR3 protein: CASSVDSHTEAFF
clone size: many; D gene: TRBD1; V gene: TRBV20-1; J gene: TRBJ1-6; CDR3 DNA: TGCAGTGCTAGGGACAGGGCGGGTTCACCCCTCCACTTT; CDR3 protein: CSARDRAGSPLHF
clone size: -; D gene: -; V gene: TRBV7-8; J gene: TRBJ2-1; CDR3 DNA: TGTGCCAGCAGCTTAAGGGACACCTCTCCGTACAATGAGCAGTTCTTC; CDR3 protein: CASSLRDTSPYNEQFF
clone size: -; D gene: -; V gene: TRBV7-9; J gene: TRBJ2-2; CDR3 DNA: TGTGCCAGCAGCTCCCAGCTCGGGGAGCTGTTTTTT; CDR3 protein: CASSSQLGELFF